This T cell receptor (beta chain) emerged from a study of CD8 T cells in Susac syndrome. cDNA came from about 0.5 to 1 ug RNA primed by random hexamers. TCRdb used MiXCR to reprocess the immunoSEQ multiplex PCR reads, holding one entry per CDR3 protein. Of 170,000 or so distinct CDR3 sequences detected, 95% to 97% appear once; the ten largest clones hold approximately 0.12%. The trim removed 5 bases at V and 1 base at J, leaving 5 bases unmatched. The CDR3 runs 15 residues. Germline V gene sequence: CDR1 SGHVS, CDR2 FNYEAQ. Sequencing of TCR beta was undertaken in CD8+ and CD4+ T cells derived from blood. Patients with Susac syndrome met diagnostic criteria defined recently for definite or probable disease.

Material for sequencing was CD4+ T cells from PBMCs. This chain links TRBV7-6 with TRBJ2-5, with TRBD2 matching over 9 bases. This clonotype originated in a human donor with Susac syndrome. The CDR3 nucleotides are TGTGCCAGCAGCCCTAGCGGGAAGGGCCAAGAGACCCAGTACTTC. It specifies CASSPSGKGQETQYF.